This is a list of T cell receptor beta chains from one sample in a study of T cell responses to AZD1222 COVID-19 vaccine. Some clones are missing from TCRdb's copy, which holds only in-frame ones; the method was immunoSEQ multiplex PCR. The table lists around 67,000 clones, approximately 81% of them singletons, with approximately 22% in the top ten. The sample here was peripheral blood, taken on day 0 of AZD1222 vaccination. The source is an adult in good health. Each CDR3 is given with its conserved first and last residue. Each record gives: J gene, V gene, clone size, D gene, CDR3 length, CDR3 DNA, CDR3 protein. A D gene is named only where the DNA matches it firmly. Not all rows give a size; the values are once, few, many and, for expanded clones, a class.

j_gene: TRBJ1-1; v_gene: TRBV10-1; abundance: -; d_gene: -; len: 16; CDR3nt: TGCGCCAGCAGTGATGGGATTGGGGGATCGAACACTGAAGCTTTCTTT; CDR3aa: CASSDGIGGSNTEAFF
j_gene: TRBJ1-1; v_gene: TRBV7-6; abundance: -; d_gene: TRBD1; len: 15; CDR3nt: TGTGCCAGCAGCCCCCACCCAGGGGGGGACACTGAAGCTTTCTTT; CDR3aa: CASSPHPGGDTEAFF
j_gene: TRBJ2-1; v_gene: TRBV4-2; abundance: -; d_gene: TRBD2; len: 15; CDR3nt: TGTGCCAGCAGCCAACAGGGGAACGGGGGGGATGAGCAGTTCTTC; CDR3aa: CASSQQGNGGDEQFF
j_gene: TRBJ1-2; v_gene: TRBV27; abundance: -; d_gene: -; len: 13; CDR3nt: TGTGCCAGCAGTATGGCAGGGAAGGATGGCTACACCTTC; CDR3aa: CASSMAGKDGYTF
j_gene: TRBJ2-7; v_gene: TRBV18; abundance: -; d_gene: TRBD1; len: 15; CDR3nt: TGTGCCAGCTCGCCGGGACAGGGAGGCTCCTACGAGCAGTACTTC; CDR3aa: CASSPGQGGSYEQYF
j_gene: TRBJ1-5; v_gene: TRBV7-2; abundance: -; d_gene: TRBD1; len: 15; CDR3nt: TGTGCCAGCAGCGCAGGGGGGGCGAGGAATCAGCCCCAGCATTTT; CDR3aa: CASSAGGARNQPQHF
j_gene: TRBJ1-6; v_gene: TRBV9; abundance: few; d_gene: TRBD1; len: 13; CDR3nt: TGTGCCAGTCAGGGACAGGCCTCCAGCACCCTCCACTTT; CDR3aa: CASQGQASSTLHF
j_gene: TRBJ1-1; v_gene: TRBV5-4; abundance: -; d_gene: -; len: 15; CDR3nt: TGTGCCAGCAGCTTGGCGTTCACAGTAGGGACTGAAGCTTTCTTT; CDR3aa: CASSLAFTVGTEAFF
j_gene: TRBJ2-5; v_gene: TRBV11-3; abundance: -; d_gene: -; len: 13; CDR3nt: TGTGCCAGCAGCTTCGCTGAAACAGAGACCCAGTACTTC; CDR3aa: CASSFAETETQYF
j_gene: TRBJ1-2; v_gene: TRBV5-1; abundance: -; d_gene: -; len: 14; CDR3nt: TGCGCCAGCAGCCCCCTGACAGGACTCTATGGCTACACCTTC; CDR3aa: CASSPLTGLYGYTF
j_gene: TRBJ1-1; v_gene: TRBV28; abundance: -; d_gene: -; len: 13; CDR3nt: TGTGCCAGCAGATCCGAACGGGACACTGAAGCTTTCTTT; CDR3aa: CASRSERDTEAFF
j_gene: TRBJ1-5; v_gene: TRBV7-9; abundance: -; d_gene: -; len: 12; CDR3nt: TGTGCCAGCAGGCAGGGTATCGGGCCCCAGCATTTT; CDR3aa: CASRQGIGPQHF
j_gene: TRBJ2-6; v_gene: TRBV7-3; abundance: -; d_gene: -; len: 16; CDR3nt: TGTGCCAGCAGCGTTGGGCCAGCTACTGGGGCCAACGTCCTGACTTTC; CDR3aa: CASSVGPATGANVLTF
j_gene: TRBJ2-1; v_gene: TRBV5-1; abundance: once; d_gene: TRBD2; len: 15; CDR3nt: TGCGCCAGCAGCCCGTTCAGCGGGAGCTACAATGAGCAGTTCTTC; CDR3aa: CASSPFSGSYNEQFF
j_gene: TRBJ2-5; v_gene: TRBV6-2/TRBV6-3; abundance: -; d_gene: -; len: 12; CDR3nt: TGTGCCAGCAGTCCGGTTGGGGCGACCCAGTACTTC; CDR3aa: CASSPVGATQYF
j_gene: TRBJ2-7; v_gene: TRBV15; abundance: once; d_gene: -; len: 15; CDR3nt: TGTGCCACCAGCCCACTTATACCGGGGGACCTGGAGCAGTACTTC; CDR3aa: CATSPLIPGDLEQYF
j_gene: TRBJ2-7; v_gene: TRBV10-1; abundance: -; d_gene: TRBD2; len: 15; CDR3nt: TGCGCCAGCAGTGAGGGCCTAGCGGAAATCTACGAGCAGTACTTC; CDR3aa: CASSEGLAEIYEQYF
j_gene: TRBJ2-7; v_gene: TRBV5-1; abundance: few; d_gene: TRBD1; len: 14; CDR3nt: TGCGCCAGCAGCTTGGGACAGGGGGCGGAAGAGCAGTACTTC; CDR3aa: CASSLGQGAEEQYF
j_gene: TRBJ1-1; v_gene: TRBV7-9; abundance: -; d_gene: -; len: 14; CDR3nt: TGTGCCAGCAGCTCCCAAGTCACGAACACTGAAGCTTTCTTT; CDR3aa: CASSSQVTNTEAFF
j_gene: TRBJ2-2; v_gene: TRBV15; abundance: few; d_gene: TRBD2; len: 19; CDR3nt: TGTGCCACCAGCAGAGATCTCACCCAGCGGGAGGGCCGGAGCGGGGAGCTGTTTTTT; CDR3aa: CATSRDLTQREGRSGELFF
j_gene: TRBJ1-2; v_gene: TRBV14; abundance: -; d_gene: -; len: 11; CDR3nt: TGTGCCAGCAGCCAAGTAAATGGCTACACCTTC; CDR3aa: CASSQVNGYTF
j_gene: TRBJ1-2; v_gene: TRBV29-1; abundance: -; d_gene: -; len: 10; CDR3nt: TGCAGACAGGTCAACTATGGCTACACCTTC; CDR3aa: CRQVNYGYTF
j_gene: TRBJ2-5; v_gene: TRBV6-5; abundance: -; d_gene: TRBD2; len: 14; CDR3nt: TGTGCCAGCAGGAAGTTAGCGGGGCAAGAGACCCAGTACTTC; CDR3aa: CASRKLAGQETQYF
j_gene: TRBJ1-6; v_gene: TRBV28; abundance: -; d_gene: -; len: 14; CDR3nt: TGTGCCAGCAGTTTCGGGGGTAATAATTCACCCCTCCACTTT; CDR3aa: CASSFGGNNSPLHF
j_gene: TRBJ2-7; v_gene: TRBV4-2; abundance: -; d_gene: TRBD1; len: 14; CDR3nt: TGTGCCAGCAGCTCAGGGACAGGGGGCTACGAGCAGTACTTC; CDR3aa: CASSSGTGGYEQYF
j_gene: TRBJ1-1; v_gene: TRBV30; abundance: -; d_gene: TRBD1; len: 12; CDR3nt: TGTGCCTGGAGTCGCGCAGGGGGGATAGCTTTCTTT; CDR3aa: CAWSRAGGIAFF
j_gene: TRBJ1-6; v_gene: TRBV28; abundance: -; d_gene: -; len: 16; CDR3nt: TGTGCCAGCAGTTTAGTTCAGCCCTCCTATAATTCACCCCTCCACTTT; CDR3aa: CASSLVQPSYNSPLHF
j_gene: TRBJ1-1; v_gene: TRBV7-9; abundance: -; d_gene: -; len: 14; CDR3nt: TGTGCCAGCGAATTAGACAGCCCGAACACTGAAGCTTTCTTT; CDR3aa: CASELDSPNTEAFF
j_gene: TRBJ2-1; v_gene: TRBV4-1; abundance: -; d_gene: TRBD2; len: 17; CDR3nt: TGCGCCAGCAGCCAAGATGGGAGCGGGGGGTCCTACAATGAGCAGTTCTTC; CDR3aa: CASSQDGSGGSYNEQFF
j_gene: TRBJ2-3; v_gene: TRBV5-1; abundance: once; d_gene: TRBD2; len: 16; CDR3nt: TGCGCCAGCAGCTTGCAGGGACTAGCGACGGCAGATACGCAGTATTTT; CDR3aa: CASSLQGLATADTQYF
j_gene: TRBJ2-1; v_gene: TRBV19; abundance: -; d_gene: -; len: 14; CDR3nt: TGTGCCAGTAGTATGGCGGAGGGATTAAGTGAGCAGTTCTTC; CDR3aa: CASSMAEGLSEQFF